These 10 T cell receptor beta chains share one sample of origin, sequenced in a study of cytomegalovirus exposure and HLA in healthy donors. PCR used 60 Vbeta primers and 13 Jbeta primers. The assay was immunoSEQ multiplex PCR, and TCRdb's table has in-frame clones only and misses some. There are under 150,000 clones in the sample; 81% occur only once, and 0.6% to 0.7% lies in the top ten. Sequencing was carried out using PBMCs. The receptors derive from a man aged 18 to 30 in good health and CMV-seronegative.

The chain is built from TRBV12-5 and TRBJ2-7; TRBD1 might be the D (6 bases). CDR3 length: 13 residues. With 7 bases removed from V and 5 bases from J, the gap between germline ends came to 15 bases. Germline values: CDR1 LGHNT, CDR2 FRNRAP. The chain's CDR3 is CASALRGWNEQYF. The CDR3 DNA follows: TGTGCTAGTGCCCTCAGGGGATGGAACGAGCAGTACTTC.

The CDR3 reads CSVKGQGNEQFF. In DNA, the CDR3 is TGCAGCGTCAAAGGACAGGGCAATGAGCAGTTCTTC. The rearrangement links TRBV29-1 to TRBJ2-1; TRBD1 aligns across 8 bases. Germline values: CDR1 SQVTM, CDR2 ANQGSEA. V lost 6 bases and J lost 6; bases outside the gene matches: 4. The CDR3 covers 12 residues.

The genes are TRBV28 and TRBJ1-3; 8 bases are a match to TRBD1. The CDR3 totals 18 residues. Germline CDR1 reads MDHEN; CDR2 reads SYDVKM. Trimming cost V 6 bases and J 0 bases; bases outside gene matches: 13. The DNA for the CDR3 is TGTGCCAGCAGAACAGACAGGGGACCTACCTTCTCTGGAAACACCATATATTTT. It specifies CASRTDRGPTFSGNTIYF.

The V gene is TRBV11-1, the J gene TRBJ2-3, with no clear D. The CDR3 sequence is 13 residues long. From germline, CDR1 is SGHAT and CDR2 FQDESV (reference sequence). Deletions cut 1 base from V and 5 bases from J, with 7 bases between. The CDR3 loop reads CASSLVALDTQYF. The CDR3 DNA reads TGTGCCAGCAGCTTAGTGGCTCTAGATACGCAGTATTTT.

The chain carries TRBV11-2 and TRBJ1-1, with D possibly being TRBD1 (6 bases). From germline, CDR1 is SGHAT and CDR2 FQNNGV. The CDR3 consists of 16 residues. V was clipped by 0 bases and J by 14 bases, with 25 bases between them. In DNA form, the CDR3 reads TGTGCCAGCAGCTTAGAGACAATACAGGGAGCTAAGGTTAGCTTCTTT. This gives the protein CASSLETIQGAKVSFF.

The rearrangement links TRBV11-2 to TRBJ2-1; 7 positions agree with TRBD1. The CDR3 covers 15 residues. The junction had 10 bases not matched to a gene; V was cut back by 8 bases and J by 3 bases. Germline loops: CDR1 SGHAT, CDR2 FQNNGV. CDR3 DNA sequence: TGTGCCAGCCACAAAGGACAGGTGGACTACAATGAGCAGTTCTTC. Translating gives CASHKGQVDYNEQFF.

The J gene is TRBJ1-2, the V gene TRBV7-8, with a possible D match to TRBD1 (6 bases). Germline CDR1 reads SGHVS; CDR2 reads FQNEAQ. The CDR3 sequence is 11 residues long. Trimming took off 5 bases at V and 14 bases at J, with 15 bases between the two ends. CDR3 coding DNA: TGTGCCAGCAGCCCAGACAGGCTAGGGACCTTC. Its protein is CASSPDRLGTF. The full variable domain, rest sourced from reference TRBV7-8 and TRBJ1-2, is GAGVSQSPRYKVAKRGQDVALRCDPISGHVSLFWYQQALGQGPEFLTYFQNEAQLDKSGLPSDRFFAERPEGSVSTLKIQRTQQEDSAVYLCASSPDRLGTFGSGTRLTVV.

A single count supports this clone. V and J are TRBV7-9 and TRBJ1-1; D unresolved. Germline-derived CDR1 and CDR2 are SEHNR and FQNEAQ (reference sequence). Trimming shortened V by 5 bases and J by 0 bases, and 7 bases separated the two germline ends. The CDR3 length is 13 residues. Here the CDR3 DNA reads TGTGCCAGCAGCAGGGAGATGAACACTGAAGCTTTCTTT. Translated, it gives CASSREMNTEAFF.

This chain uses TRBV5-4 with TRBJ1-2, with TRBD1 matching over 11 bases. V shed 3 bases and J 3 bases; nucleotides not matched to a gene: 4. This CDR3 has 15 amino acids. Germline CDR1 is SGHNT and CDR2 is YYREEE (reference sequence). CDR3 region: CASSSPGQGDYGYTF. The CDR3 bases are TGTGCCAGCAGCTCTCCGGGACAGGGGGACTATGGCTACACCTTC.

This rearrangement joins TRBV7-2 to TRBJ1-2; TRBD1 matches 7 bases. Germline values: CDR1 SGHTA, CDR2 FQGNSA. The CDR3 consists of 14 residues. Losses at the gene ends were 3 bases for V and 8 bases for J; bases not matched to a gene: 9. DNA for the CDR3: TGTGCCAGCAGCTTCACCAGGGACAGCGGGGGCTACACCTTC. Translated, it gives CASSFTRDSGGYTF.